Described below is a single T cell receptor (beta chain) sequence and its context. Its antigen is still unknown. With 60 Vbeta and 13 Jbeta primers, the PCR was carried out. The protocol was immunoSEQ multiplex PCR, while the TCRdb copy is restricted to in-frame clones and leaves out a portion. Among approximately 190,000 clones listed, roughly 80% were seen once. The CDR3 has 16 amino acids. Trimming at V came to 2 bases and at J to 2 bases, leaving 7 bases not matched to a gene. Germline V gene sequence: CDR1 GTSNPN, CDR2 SVGIG (reference sequence). These data belong to a study of cytomegalovirus exposure and HLA in healthy donors. Whole-study results and caveats: A later analysis linked a missense variant in DCLRE1C to the trimming of TCR beta V and J genes.

V gene TRBV30 combines with J gene TRBJ1-5; TRBD1 matches 9 bases. The sample taken for sequencing was PBMCs. This sequence was found in a boy between 10 and 17 years old in good health and CMV-seronegative. The chain's CDR3 is CAWSPYRGPGNQPQHF. CDR3 nucleotides: TGTGCCTGGAGTCCCTACAGGGGGCCCGGCAATCAGCCCCAGCATTTT. The whole variable domain, remainder taken from reference TRBV30 and TRBJ1-5, is SQTIHQWPATLVQPVGSPLSLECTVEGTSNPNLYWYRQAAGRGLQLLFYSVGIGQISSEVPQNLSASRPQDRQFILSSKKLLLSDSGFYLCAWSPYRGPGNQPQHFGDGTRLSIL.